This section outlines one T cell receptor beta chain sequence together with its context. CDR3 length: 17 residues. Germline-derived CDR1 and CDR2 are SGHVS and FNYEAQ. J was trimmed by 0 bases and V by 1 base; bases with no gene match: 5. This specimen belongs to a study of blood T cell repertoires in COVID-19. Study details: From the United States, Italy and Spain came samples of acute and convalescent COVID-19. PBMCs, B-cell-depleted T cells, or T cells were the source of the cDNA or gDNA that made up the material.

In the source study's methods: Counts of nucleated cells, estimated from reference gene primer amplification, were obtained. Measured with immunoSEQ multiplex PCR; TCRdb has only the in-frame clones, and not every one. The DNA gave D and trimming, while V, J and clone size come from that table. The repertoire holds 70,000 to 75,000 clones, with roughly nine tenths as singletons. The material sequenced was peripheral blood. This rearrangement joins TRBV7-6 to TRBJ2-1; 8 nucleotides agree with TRBD2. The source is a human donor in a cohort sampled during active COVID-19. CDR3 amino acids: CASSLGAGVGSYNEQFF. Here the CDR3 DNA reads TGTGCCAGCAGCTTAGGAGCGGGAGTGGGCTCCTACAATGAGCAGTTCTTC.